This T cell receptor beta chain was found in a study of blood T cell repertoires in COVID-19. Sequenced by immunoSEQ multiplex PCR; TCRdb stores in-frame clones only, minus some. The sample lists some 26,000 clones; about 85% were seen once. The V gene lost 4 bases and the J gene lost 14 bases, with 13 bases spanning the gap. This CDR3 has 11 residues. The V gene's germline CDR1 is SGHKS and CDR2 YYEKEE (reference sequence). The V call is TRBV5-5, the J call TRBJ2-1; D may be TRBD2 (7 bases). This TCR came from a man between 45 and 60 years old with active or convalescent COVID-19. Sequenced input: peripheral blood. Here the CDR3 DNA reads TGTGCCAGCAGCAACGTAGGGGGGGAGTTCTTC. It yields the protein CASSNVGGEFF.